Listed below are T cell receptor beta chains from one sample, sequenced in a study of cytomegalovirus exposure and HLA in healthy donors. Measured with immunoSEQ multiplex PCR; TCRdb has only the in-frame clones, and not every one. The sample contains around 76,000 clones, under 80% of which appear only once. The sequenced sample consisted of PBMCs. The receptor set was obtained from a man aged 35 to 55 in good health and CMV-seronegative. The CDR3 runs from the conserved cysteine through the conserved F or W. Each record gives: J gene, clone size, V gene, D gene, CDR3 protein, CDR3 DNA. D genes are given only for firm matches. Size is omitted from some rows. Given values are once, few, many or a class for expanded clones.

TRBJ2-5	.	TRBV4-2	TRBD1	CASSPGTAIETQYF	TGTGCCAGCAGCCCCGGGACAGCCATTGAGACCCAGTACTTC
TRBJ2-7	once	TRBV10-3	.	CAISNRESNEQYF	TGTGCCATCAGTAACAGGGAATCCAACGAGCAGTACTTC
TRBJ1-6	.	TRBV9	.	CASSGDRGNSPLHF	TGTGCCAGCAGCGGTGATAGGGGGAATTCACCCCTCCACTTT
TRBJ2-1	once	TRBV30	.	CAESGGSSSYNEQFF	TGTGCCGAGTCAGGAGGTAGCAGCTCCTACAATGAGCAGTTCTTC
TRBJ1-2	few	TRBV5-1	TRBD1	CASSFDRGAGGYTF	TGCGCCAGCAGCTTCGACAGGGGGGCGGGAGGCTACACCTTC
TRBJ1-1	.	TRBV7-6	.	CASSYEESNTEAFF	TGTGCCAGCAGTTACGAGGAGAGCAACACTGAAGCTTTCTTT
TRBJ1-1	.	TRBV2	.	CASSDPPGPRGTEAFF	TGTGCCAGCAGTGACCCTCCGGGACCCCGGGGGACTGAAGCTTTCTTT
TRBJ2-7	.	TRBV7-6	.	CASSLEGTGGGWRAEQYF	TGTGCCAGCAGCTTAGAAGGTACCGGAGGCGGGTGGAGGGCCGAGCAGTACTTC
TRBJ2-2	.	TRBV19	TRBD2	CASSIGTSPGELFF	TGTGCCAGTAGTATAGGGACTAGTCCCGGGGAGCTGTTTTTT
TRBJ1-5	once	TRBV27	.	CASTYYQPQHF	TGTGCCAGCACCTACTATCAGCCCCAGCATTTT
TRBJ1-5	.	TRBV5-5	.	CASSLWGPEPQHF	TGTGCCAGCAGCTTGTGGGGGCCGGAGCCCCAGCATTTT
TRBJ2-7	.	TRBV9	.	CASSVGPDSYEQYF	TGTGCCAGCAGCGTAGGCCCAGACTCCTACGAGCAGTACTTC
TRBJ2-3	.	TRBV28	.	CASRRGDTQYF	TGTGCCAGCAGAAGAGGGGATACGCAGTATTTT
TRBJ2-7	.	TRBV10-3	.	CAISFRDSYEQYF	TGTGCCATCAGCTTCAGGGACTCCTACGAGCAGTACTTC
TRBJ1-6	.	TRBV19	.	CASSTEDSTSPLHF	TGTGCCAGTAGTACCGAGGACTCGACTTCACCCCTCCACTTT
TRBJ2-1	.	TRBV6-5	.	CASSYQDSNNEQFF	TGTGCCAGCAGTTACCAGGACAGCAACAATGAGCAGTTCTTC
TRBJ2-7	.	TRBV28	TRBD1	CASRAGTAYEQYF	TGTGCCAGCAGGGCCGGGACAGCCTACGAGCAGTACTTC
TRBJ2-1	once	TRBV10-1	TRBD2	CASSSSGTYNEQFF	TGCGCCAGCTCCTCTAGCGGGACCTACAATGAGCAGTTCTTC
TRBJ2-2	once	TRBV28	.	CASSLRGSGINTGELFF	TGTGCCAGCAGTTTAAGAGGGAGTGGGATAAACACCGGGGAGCTGTTTTTT
TRBJ2-7	.	TRBV5-1	TRBD1	CASGDSYEQYF	TGCGCCAGCGGGGACAGCTACGAGCAGTACTTC
TRBJ2-3	few	TRBV5-1	.	CASSIPGTDTQYF	TGCGCCAGCAGCATACCAGGGACAGATACGCAGTATTTT
TRBJ2-6	few	TRBV6-5	.	CASSYSRTGANVLTF	TGTGCCAGCAGTTACTCCAGAACTGGGGCCAACGTCCTGACTTTC
TRBJ2-5	.	TRBV5-1	.	CASSLGLGVSSETQYF	TGCGCCAGCAGCTTGGGCCTGGGAGTTTCTTCGGAGACCCAGTACTTC
TRBJ2-7	few	TRBV7-3	.	CASSPHSYEQYF	TGTGCCAGCAGCCCCCACTCCTACGAGCAGTACTTC
TRBJ2-7	.	TRBV4-1	.	CASSHHLGGAYEQYF	TGCGCCAGCAGCCACCATTTGGGCGGGGCCTACGAGCAGTACTTC
TRBJ2-7	.	TRBV6-1	TRBD2	CASSGISGRVFYEQYF	TGTGCCAGCAGTGGGATAAGCGGGAGGGTCTTTTACGAGCAGTACTTC
TRBJ2-3	once	TRBV27	.	CASSLYRPRGEDTQYF	TGTGCCAGCAGCCTTTACCGACCCAGGGGTGAAGATACGCAGTATTTT
TRBJ1-1	.	TRBV15	.	CATSRLGTGNTEAFF	TGTGCCACCAGCAGGCTAGGCACAGGGAACACTGAAGCTTTCTTT
TRBJ1-5	.	TRBV7-9	.	CASSLSKGQRNQPQHF	TGTGCCAGCAGCTTAAGTAAAGGACAGCGGAATCAGCCCCAGCATTTT
TRBJ1-2	.	TRBV2	.	CASRSNYGYTF	TGTGCCAGCAGGAGTAACTATGGCTACACCTTC
TRBJ1-3	.	TRBV4-1	.	CASSHDPGAGAKGNTIYF	TGCGCCAGCAGCCACGATCCAGGTGCGGGGGCAAAGGGAAACACCATATATTTT
TRBJ2-4	.	TRBV2	TRBD2	CASSDKGAGGREEGLAKNIQYF	TGTGCCAGCAGTGATAAGGGGGCGGGGGGGAGGGAAGAGGGTCTAGCCAAAAACATTCAGTACTTC
TRBJ2-2	.	TRBV11-2	.	CASSLGAGGGTGELFF	TGTGCCAGCAGCTTAGGGGCCGGGGGAGGAACCGGGGAGCTGTTTTTT
TRBJ1-1	.	TRBV28	.	CASSFRGMNTEAFF	TGTGCCAGCAGTTTTCGGGGGATGAACACTGAAGCTTTCTTT
TRBJ2-1	.	TRBV19	.	CASSIASIGGDNEQFF	TGTGCCAGTAGTATAGCCTCGATAGGGGGGGACAATGAGCAGTTCTTC
TRBJ2-7	.	TRBV11-1	TRBD1	CASSLTYRGRRTYEQYF	TGTGCCAGCAGCTTAACCTACAGGGGGAGGAGGACTTACGAGCAGTACTTC
TRBJ2-7	.	TRBV6-4	TRBD1	CASSRDRNYEQYF	TGTGCCAGCAGTCGGGACAGGAACTACGAGCAGTACTTC
TRBJ2-5	.	TRBV6-1	.	CAAHRFGQETQYF	TGTGCCGCACACCGTTTTGGCCAAGAGACCCAGTACTTC
TRBJ2-2	.	TRBV29-1	TRBD1	CSVDVQGIPGELFF	TGCAGCGTTGATGTACAGGGGATTCCCGGGGAGCTGTTTTTT
TRBJ2-3	once	TRBV5-1	.	CASSPGRNTDTQYF	TGCGCCAGCAGTCCGGGTCGAAACACAGATACGCAGTATTTT
TRBJ2-5	.	TRBV5-4	TRBD2	CASSTDSLAGVETQYF	TGTGCCAGCAGCACAGACTCCCTAGCGGGAGTGGAGACCCAGTACTTC
TRBJ1-1	.	TRBV19	.	CASSIDRTVMNTEAFF	TGTGCCAGTAGTATAGATCGAACAGTTATGAACACTGAAGCTTTCTTT
TRBJ2-5	.	TRBV15	TRBD2	CATSKSGAPRETQYF	TGTGCCACCAGCAAAAGCGGGGCCCCCCGGGAGACCCAGTACTTC
TRBJ1-6	.	TRBV6-1	TRBD1	CASSEIGTGATNSPLHF	TGTGCCAGCAGTGAAATCGGGACAGGGGCCACCAATTCACCCCTCCACTTT
TRBJ2-5	.	TRBV5-1	.	CASSWGETQYF	TGCGCCAGCAGCTGGGGCGAGACCCAGTACTTC
TRBJ1-5	.	TRBV28	.	CASSFSDQPQHF	TGTGCCAGCAGTTTTAGCGATCAGCCCCAGCATTTT
TRBJ2-1	.	TRBV7-3	TRBD2	CASSRRTSGYNEQFF	TGTGCCAGCAGCCGGAGGACTAGCGGCTACAATGAGCAGTTCTTC
TRBJ2-1	.	TRBV30	TRBD2	CAWSVGGNMFF	TGTGCCTGGAGTGTGGGAGGGAATATGTTCTTC
TRBJ1-1	.	TRBV28	.	CASSLVAKEAFF	TGTGCCAGCAGTTTGGTGGCAAAAGAAGCTTTCTTT
TRBJ2-1	.	TRBV7-9	TRBD2	CASSLDGGRARRGEQFF	TGTGCCAGCAGCTTAGATGGCGGGAGGGCCCGCCGGGGAGAGCAGTTCTTC